This T cell receptor beta chain was identified in a study of T cells after yellow fever vaccination. Study-wide points: A large majority of primary-vaccination clones showed up again after the booster (roughly 95% CD4, around 90% CD8). The appearance of a small share of clonotypes in both CD4 and CD8 compartments was observed.

A few counts support this clonotype. Its antigen is still unknown. TCRdb redid the calling of the 5' RACE reads with MiXCR, one entry per CDR3 protein. The repertoire holds 200,000 to 250,000 distinct CDR3 sequences, 6% to 7.5% seen once, with roughly 0.9% in the top ten. The CDR3 contains 14 residues. CDR1 KGHDR and CDR2 SFDVKD come from the germline V gene. The junction had 1 base not matched to a gene; V was cut back by 5 bases and J by 2 bases. This receptor was taken from a man aged 25 to 45 who received the YFV17D yellow fever vaccine. The source material was CD4+ T cells sorted from PBMCs, sampled 15 days after the yellow fever booster vaccination. The chain employs TRBV24-1 and TRBJ2-2; 7 nucleotides align to TRBD1. The CDR3 loop reads CATSGDRNTGELFF. DNA for the CDR3: TGTGCCACCAGTGGGGACAGAAACACCGGGGAGCTGTTTTTT.